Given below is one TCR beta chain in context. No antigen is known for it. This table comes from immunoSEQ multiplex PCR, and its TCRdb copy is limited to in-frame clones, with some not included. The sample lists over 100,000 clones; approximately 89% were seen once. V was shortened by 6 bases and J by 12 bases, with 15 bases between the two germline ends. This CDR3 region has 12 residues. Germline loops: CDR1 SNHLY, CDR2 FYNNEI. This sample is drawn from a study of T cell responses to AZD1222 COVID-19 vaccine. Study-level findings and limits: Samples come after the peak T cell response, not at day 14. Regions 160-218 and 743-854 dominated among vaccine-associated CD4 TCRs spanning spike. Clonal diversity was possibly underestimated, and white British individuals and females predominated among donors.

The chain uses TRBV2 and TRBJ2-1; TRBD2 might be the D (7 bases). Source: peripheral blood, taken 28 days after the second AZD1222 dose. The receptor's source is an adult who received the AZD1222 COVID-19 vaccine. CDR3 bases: TGTGCCAGCAGCAACACAGGGAGGGGGCAGTTCTTC. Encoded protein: CASSNTGRGQFF.